One and the same sample provided the 21 T cell receptor beta chains below, sequenced in a study of cytomegalovirus exposure and HLA in healthy donors (dated by TCRdb to 2016 to 2017). Library generation was performed with the immunoSEQ multiplex PCR assay. For the multiplex PCR, a mixture combining 60 forward primers for TCR Vbeta segments and 13 reverse primers for TCR Jbeta segments was used. In its TCRdb copy, this immuneACCESS table keeps in-frame sequences only and misses some clones. Where compared with another copy, unresolved V genes explain less than half of these, and the others have no known cause. In all, the sample holds about 160,000 clones, and about 60% of those were seen once. The leading ten clones occupy roughly 7% of the sample. The specimen was PBMCs. The receptors stem from a woman aged 55-70 years in good health and CMV-seropositive.

The gene calls are TRBV29-1 and TRBJ2-5, with TRBD2 as a possible D gene (5 bases). Deletions cut 0 bases from V and 7 bases from J, with 6 bases between. The germline V gene has CDR1 SQVTM and CDR2 ANQGSEA. The CDR3 sequence is 11 residues long. CDR3 residues: CSVEDRGTQYF. The CDR3 DNA follows: TGCAGCGTTGAAGATCGGGGGACCCAGTACTTC.

The chain uses TRBV27 and TRBJ1-2; possible D gene TRBD1, 5 bases. V lost 5 bases, J lost 2 bases, and 18 bases lay in between. CDR1 and CDR2 from the germline V gene are MNHEY and SMNVEV (reference sequence). The CDR3 runs to 16 residues. The CDR3 DNA reads as TGTGCCAGCAGTCCCCAACCCGGACACTTCAACTATGGCTACACCTTC. Protein product: CASSPQPGHFNYGYTF.

This sequence joins TRBV7-3 and TRBJ2-4, with a weak D call TRBD2 (5 bases). Trimming left V 3 bases short and J 9 bases short, with 18 bases between. The V gene's germline CDR1 is SGHTA and CDR2 FQGTGA. There are 15 residues in the CDR3. The CDR3 region has the DNA TGTGCCAGCAGCTTGGGAGCTCTAACCAGCGGCATTCAGTACTTC. Protein sequence: CASSLGALTSGIQYF.

This clone has a handful of counts. This chain uses TRBV14 with TRBJ2-5; the D gene is possibly TRBD2 (6 bases). Trimming removed 1 base from V and 2 bases from J, with 14 bases in between. This CDR3 contains 16 residues. Germline V gene sequence: CDR1 SGHDN, CDR2 FVKESK. CDR3 protein: CASSQAGGTVQETQYF. CDR3 nucleotide sequence: TGTGCCAGCAGCCAAGCCGGAGGGACGGTACAAGAGACCCAGTACTTC.

This clone was detected only once. The chain uses TRBV5-6 and TRBJ2-5, with 7 bases identical to TRBD1. V lost 4 bases, J lost 1 base, and 13 bases stayed unmatched. CDR3 length: 17 residues. Germline-derived CDR1 and CDR2 are SGHDT and YYEEEE. This CDR3 reads CASSPFPKGQSQETQYF. As DNA, the CDR3 is TGTGCCAGCAGCCCTTTCCCGAAGGGACAGTCCCAAGAGACCCAGTACTTC.

The genes are TRBV29-1 and TRBJ2-7; possible D gene TRBD1, 5 bases. This CDR3 is built from 14 residues. Per the germline V gene, CDR1 is SQVTM and CDR2 is ANQGSEA. Trimming took off 7 bases at V and 2 bases at J, with 18 bases between the two ends. The CDR3 here is CSAPGNPITYEQYF. In nucleotides, the CDR3 is TGCAGCGCCCCAGGGAATCCCATAACCTACGAGCAGTACTTC.

The table lists this clone with a few counts. J is TRBJ2-6 and V is TRBV11-1; TRBD2 is a possible D gene (6 bases). Germline assignment: CDR1 SGHAT and CDR2 FQDESV (reference sequence). With 4 bases removed from V and 2 bases from J, the gap between germline ends came to 12 bases. This CDR3 is 16 amino acids long. Here the CDR3 reads CASSSGWGAGANVLTF. In DNA form, the CDR3 reads TGTGCCAGCAGCTCGGGCTGGGGGGCTGGGGCCAACGTCCTGACTTTC.

The DNA for the CDR3 is TGTGCCAGCAGTATTGTTAGCGGGATGGAGTTCTTC. Protein sequence: CASSIVSGMEFF. J is TRBJ2-1 and V is TRBV5-5, with 8 bases matching TRBD2. V dropped 5 bases and J dropped 14; count of bases not matched to a gene: 9. CDR1 is SGHKS and CDR2 is YYEKEE in the germline V gene (reference sequence). The CDR3 covers 12 residues.

This sequence joins TRBV15 and TRBJ2-5, with a possible D match to TRBD2 (6 bases). In germline, CDR1 is LNHNV, CDR2 YYDKDF (reference sequence). Between the trimmed V and J ends, which lost 0 bases and 1 base, there was a span of 12 bases. The CDR3 runs to 16 residues. The CDR3 nucleotides are TGTGCCACCAGCAGAGATCCCCAGGGACTCCAAGAGACCCAGTACTTC. Its protein product is CATSRDPQGLQETQYF.

The V call is TRBV28, the J call TRBJ2-7, with 7 bases matching TRBD1. CDR1 and CDR2 from the germline V gene are MDHEN and SYDVKM. The CDR3 has 14 amino acids. Germline trimming cut 6 bases from V and 4 bases from J; bases unmatched to any gene: 9. The CDR3 protein is CASRRETGRYEQYF. CDR3 nucleotide sequence: TGTGCCAGCAGGAGAGAGACAGGGCGGTACGAGCAGTACTTC.

The V gene is TRBV2, the J gene TRBJ2-7; 10 nucleotides line up with TRBD2. This CDR3 has 14 amino acids. CDR1 is SNHLY, CDR2 FYNNEI, per germline. V was pared by 6 bases and J by 6 bases, with 8 bases of the junction left unmatched. CDR3 sequence (DNA): TGTGCCAGCAGGAGACTAGCGGGCCTCCCCGAGCAGTACTTC. Translated: CASRRLAGLPEQYF.

This clone came up a few times. This rearrangement joins TRBV9 to TRBJ1-5, with D perhaps TRBD1 (5 bases). The V and J ends lost 0 bases and 0 bases respectively, with 7 bases between them. CDR3 length equals 15 residues. Per the germline V gene, CDR1 is SGDLS and CDR2 is YYNGEE. The CDR3 spells CASSVGQHSNQPQHF. CDR3 nucleotides: TGTGCCAGCAGCGTAGGACAGCATAGCAATCAGCCCCAGCATTTT.

V is TRBV7-2 and J is TRBJ2-6; 10 bases match TRBD1. V shed 3 bases and J 3 bases; nucleotides not matched to a gene: 5. The CDR3 covers 17 residues. CDR1 is SGHTA and CDR2 is FQGNSA in the germline V gene. CDR3 nucleotide sequence: TGTGCCAGCAGCTTCCGACAGGGGGCAGGTGGGGCCAACGTCCTGACTTTC. It translates to CASSFRQGAGGANVLTF.

This clone occurred a few times. The genes are TRBV5-4 and TRBJ1-2; 11 bases align to TRBD1. This CDR3 region has 13 residues. After removal of 6 bases from V and 4 bases from J, the junction contained 2 bases not matched to a gene. Germline V gives CDR1 SGHNT, CDR2 YYREEE (reference sequence). The CDR3 protein is CASTGTGGYGYTF. The CDR3 nucleotides read TGTGCCAGCACCGGGACAGGGGGCTATGGCTACACCTTC.

This chain links TRBV30 with TRBJ1-6; 7 nucleotides line up with TRBD1. Germline assignment: CDR1 GTSNPN and CDR2 SVGIG (reference sequence). V dropped 5 bases and J dropped 7; count of bases not matched to a gene: 11. The CDR3 is made up of 15 amino acids. The CDR3 coding sequence is TGTGCCTGGGTGAAGGGACAGACCCACAATTCACCCCTCCACTTT. Its protein product is CAWVKGQTHNSPLHF. Full variable domain (remainder filled in from reference TRBV30 and TRBJ1-6): SQTIHQWPATLVQPVGSPLSLECTVEGTSNPNLYWYRQAAGRGLQLLFYSVGIGQISSEVPQNLSASRPQDRQFILSSKKLLLSDSGFYLCAWVKGQTHNSPLHFGNGTRLTVT.

This clone was observed a handful of times. The chain employs TRBV5-6 and TRBJ2-1; D gene ambiguous. Deletions cut 0 bases from V and 9 bases from J, with 13 bases between. CDR1 and CDR2 from the germline V gene are SGHDT and YYEEEE. This CDR3 has 14 amino acids. The CDR3 reads CASSLVGPEPEQFF. The CDR3 DNA is TGTGCCAGCAGCTTGGTTGGCCCCGAACCTGAGCAGTTCTTC.

This chain uses TRBV11-2 with TRBJ2-1; 9 positions match TRBD1. This CDR3 region has 15 residues. V was clipped by 5 bases and J by 5 bases; unmatched bases: 7. Germline CDR1 SGHAT, CDR2 FQNNGV. Here the CDR3 reads CASSPLGTGNNEQFF. The CDR3 DNA reads TGTGCCAGCAGCCCCCTCGGGACAGGGAACAATGAGCAGTTCTTC.

This clone was recorded once. The chain carries TRBV28 and TRBJ1-3, with D unresolved. V was pared by 5 bases and J by 1 base, with 9 bases between. The CDR3 sequence is 14 residues long. CDR1 is MDHEN and CDR2 is SYDVKM in the germline V gene. CDR3 loop: CASSHPVSGNTIYF. The CDR3 DNA reads TGTGCCAGCAGTCACCCGGTGTCTGGAAACACCATATATTTT.

The chain employs TRBV6-5 and TRBJ1-5; the D gene is possibly TRBD1 (6 bases). V was shortened by 6 bases and J by 6 bases, with 18 bases between the two germline ends. The CDR3 sequence is 15 residues long. Germline values: CDR1 MNHEY, CDR2 SVGAGI. The DNA of the CDR3 is TGTGCCAGCAGACCAGGGGAATTGAATGTTCAGCCCCAGCATTTT. Protein: CASRPGELNVQPQHF.

The rearrangement joins TRBV4-1 to TRBJ2-5; 11 positions match TRBD2. V was pared by 2 bases and J by 5 bases, with 1 base of the junction left unmatched. The CDR3 consists of 14 residues. Germline V CDR1 and CDR2: MGHRA, YSYEKL. This CDR3 is CASSQTSGGETQYF. The CDR3 DNA follows: TGCGCCAGCAGCCAAACTAGCGGGGGTGAGACCCAGTACTTC.

This clone was recorded a few times. This chain joins TRBV27 and TRBJ1-6, with a possible D match to TRBD1 (6 bases). CDR3 length: 16 residues. Germline assignment: CDR1 MNHEY and CDR2 SMNVEV (reference sequence). The V gene lost 2 bases and the J gene lost 2 bases, with 10 bases spanning the gap. CDR3 coding DNA: TGTGCCAGCAGTTTAATGTGGGACACCTATAATTCACCCCTCCACTTT. Translating gives CASSLMWDTYNSPLHF.